These 14 T cell receptor beta chains originate from one sample sequenced in a study of identical twins. TCRdb analysed the 5' RACE reads with MiXCR anew, one entry per CDR3 protein. The profile shows 400,000 to 500,000 distinct CDR3 sequences, around 20% of them singletons. The source material was naive T cells sorted from blood. Every receptor here comes from a man aged 45-65 years in good health.

This clonotype showed up many times. J is TRBJ2-7 and V is TRBV3-1, with 9 bases lining up with TRBD2. V shed 4 bases and J 2 bases; nucleotides not matched to a gene: 3. Germline CDR1 is LGHDT and CDR2 is YNNKEL (reference sequence). The CDR3 has 14 amino acids. CDR3 sequence reads: CASSPLAGPYEQYF. In DNA form, the CDR3 reads TGTGCCAGCAGCCCTCTAGCGGGGCCCTACGAGCAGTACTTC.

This chain joins TRBV20-1 and TRBJ2-7; 8 positions agree with TRBD2. The CDR3 has 13 residues. Germline loops: CDR1 DFQATT, CDR2 SNEGSKA (reference sequence). V was pared by 7 bases and J by 4 bases, with 9 bases of the junction left unmatched. The CDR3 loop is CSVAQAGEYEQYF. Here the CDR3 DNA reads TGCAGTGTTGCCCAAGCGGGGGAGTACGAGCAGTACTTC.

Of note for this clonotype: One end of the junction varies from germline; a read error may be responsible. The chain joins TRBV4-2 to TRBJ2-1; perhaps TRBD2 as D (6 bases). CDR3 length: 15 residues. Per the germline V gene, CDR1 is LGHNA and CDR2 is YNFKEQ. CDR3 protein: CASSEGRSSYYEQFF. For the CDR3, the DNA is TGTGCCAGCAGCGAGGGGAGGAGCTCCTACTATGAGCAGTTCTTC.

This clonotype was recorded a few times. The chain uses TRBV7-6 and TRBJ1-1; tentatively, D is TRBD1 (5 bases). Trimming removed 2 bases from V and 4 bases from J, with 11 bases in between. CDR3 length equals 14 residues. The germline CDR1 and CDR2 sequences are SGHVS and FNYEAQ. CDR3 nucleotides: TGTGCCAGCAGCTTACAGGGTCAGGGCACTGAAGCTTTCTTT. Its translation: CASSLQGQGTEAFF.

The gene calls are TRBV2 and TRBJ2-7; 8 bases map to TRBD2. Losses at the gene ends were 6 bases for V and 3 bases for J; bases not matched to a gene: 4. This CDR3 is built from 13 residues. CDR1 and CDR2 (germline): SNHLY, FYNNEI. CDR3 in DNA: TGTGCCAGCAGCGGGGGGGGGTTCTACGAGCAGTACTTC. Amino acids: CASSGGGFYEQYF.

The chain links TRBV12-3 or TRBV12-4 to TRBJ2-3, with 7 bases lining up with TRBD2. There are 17 residues in the CDR3. The J segment lost 4 bases and the V segment lost 3 bases, leaving 13 bases of the junction unmatched. CDR3 DNA: TGTGCCAGCAGTTTTAATACCGGGACTACCCAGGCAGATACGCAGTATTTT. Its translation: CASSFNTGTTQADTQYF.

This chain uses TRBV6-2 or TRBV6-3 with TRBJ2-1, with 8 bases fitting TRBD2. Germline V gene lookup returns CDR1 MNHEY and CDR2 SVGEGT. This CDR3 has 16 amino acids. Trimming took 2 bases from V and 1 from J; bases not matched to a gene: 4. CDR3: CASSYISGISYNEQFF. The CDR3 nucleotides are TGTGCCAGCAGTTACATTAGCGGGATTTCCTACAATGAGCAGTTCTTC.

This chain joins TRBV6-2 or TRBV6-3 and TRBJ2-3; TRBD2 matches 7 bases. Looked up from germline, CDR1 is MNHEY and CDR2 is SVGEGT. The CDR3 contains 15 residues. Unmatched junction bases numbered 6, after V lost 4 bases and J lost 2 bases. The CDR3 DNA follows: TGTGCCAGCAGTTGGACTAGAGACTTCACAGATACGCAGTATTTT. This codes for CASSWTRDFTDTQYF.

In regard to this clonotype: One end of the junction fails to match germline, which may point to a read error. The chain uses TRBV20-1 and TRBJ2-7, with D perhaps TRBD2 (6 bases). Germline-derived CDR1 and CDR2 are DFQATT and SNEGSKA (reference sequence). This CDR3 contains 13 residues. CDR3: CSARVSTSQRGSF. Here the CDR3 DNA reads TGCAGTGCTAGAGTCTCCACTAGCCAGCGAGGTTCCTTC.

The CDR3 sequence is CASGLVDTQYF. The CDR3 DNA is TGTGCCAGCGGTCTGGTAGATACGCAGTATTTT. The chain uses TRBV12-3 or TRBV12-4 and TRBJ2-3; D gene unclear. CDR3 length equals 11 residues. The ends were cut back, 8 bases at V and 5 bases at J, with 8 bases in the middle.

This chain uses TRBV20-1 with TRBJ2-1; D unclear. Trimming stripped 6 bases from V and 4 bases from J, with 4 bases between. Per the germline V gene, CDR1 is DFQATT and CDR2 is SNEGSKA (reference sequence). The CDR3 totals 10 residues. The CDR3: CSALYNEQFF. Here the CDR3 DNA reads TGCAGTGCGCTGTACAATGAGCAGTTCTTC.

V is TRBV7-9 and J is TRBJ2-7; 9 positions agree with TRBD2. The CDR3 loop spans 15 amino acids. V shed 5 bases and J 4 bases; nucleotides not matched to a gene: 9. The V gene's germline CDR1 is SEHNR and CDR2 FQNEAQ (reference sequence). In DNA, the CDR3 is TGTGCCAGCAGCCCTAATAGCGGGAGAAGGTACGAGCAGTACTTC. It translates to CASSPNSGRRYEQYF.

This clonotype was picked up many times. The chain is built from TRBV20-1 and TRBJ2-5, with 8 bases identical to TRBD2. This CDR3 has 12 amino acids. CDR1 is DFQATT, CDR2 SNEGSKA, per germline (reference sequence). V shed 0 bases, J shed 11 bases, and the junction held 5 bases outside the gene matches. The CDR3 DNA reads TGCAGTGCTAGAGATTACGTAGCGGGGCAGTACTTC. It translates to CSARDYVAGQYF.

The chain uses TRBV18 and TRBJ2-3; TRBD1 agrees at 7 bases. V dropped 8 bases and J dropped 5; count of bases not matched to a gene: 7. Looked up from germline, CDR1 is KGHSH and CDR2 is LQKENI. The CDR3 spans 13 residues. CDR3 in DNA: TGTGCCAGCCAGACAGGGATTCAAGATACGCAGTATTTT. Protein sequence: CASQTGIQDTQYF.